A single count supports the clone carrying this TCR beta chain. Its antigen remains unknown. These data belong to a study of shared clonotypes between healthy human individuals. For each subset, genomic DNA was distributed in equal portions over several immunoSEQ plates. Measured with immunoSEQ multiplex PCR; TCRdb has only the in-frame clones, and not every one. The sample shows around 330,000 clones, over 65% of them seen only once. Study findings and constraints: Only blood samples were collected, and tissue repertoires likely differ. Between a few donors, naive CD4 clonotypes were shared at a level of about 5%.

The CDR3 totals 15 residues. Germline V gene lookup returns CDR1 SGHRS and CDR2 YFSETQ. Trimming shortened V by 0 bases and J by 8 bases, and 17 bases separated the two germline ends. The specimen sequenced was memory CD4+ T cells sorted from blood. As for subset: CD45RA-negative fraction. This rearrangement joins TRBV5-1 to TRBJ1-2; D gene uncertain. The receptor was isolated from a man under 40 in good health. As DNA, the CDR3 is TGCGCCAGCAGCTTGGACTTAAATGACTTAAGAGGCTACACCTTC. Translation: CASSLDLNDLRGYTF.